Sequencing of this T cell receptor (beta chain) was carried out in a study of cytomegalovirus exposure and HLA in healthy donors. Germline loops: CDR1 MNHEY, CDR2 SVGAGI. This CDR3 has 15 residues. Deletions cut 6 bases from V and 6 bases from J, with 18 bases between. It was with 60 Vbeta and 13 Jbeta primers that the PCR ran. TCRdb keeps only in-frame clones here, not all; method: immunoSEQ multiplex PCR. The table includes roughly 180,000 clones, 75% detected once. Remarks on this clone: What it binds is not known.

Study-wide findings and caveats: It was only CMV serostatus that was available as immune exposure information. Most TCRs appeared rarely, but some public TCRs recurred in many donors.

The chain employs TRBV6-5 and TRBJ2-1; possible D gene TRBD2, 5 bases. What was sequenced was PBMCs. The TCR sequence derives from a woman aged 40 to 49 in good health and CMV-seropositive. The CDR3: CASRPLARSGNEQFF. CDR3 nucleotide sequence: TGTGCCAGCAGACCCTTAGCGAGATCGGGCAATGAGCAGTTCTTC.